Each of the 29 T cell receptor beta chains below was sequenced from the same sample in a study of blood T cell repertoires in COVID-19. Some clones are missing from TCRdb's copy, which holds only in-frame ones; the method was immunoSEQ multiplex PCR. The sample lists roughly 150,000 clones, less than 85% occurring once. Material: peripheral blood. The receptors here all came from a woman aged 60 to 75 with COVID-19, enrolled during active disease.

This clone occurred a few times. The J gene is TRBJ2-7, the V gene TRBV11-2; 12 bases map to TRBD2. The CDR3 has 15 amino acids. In germline, CDR1 is SGHAT, CDR2 FQNNGV. V dropped 5 bases and J dropped 7; count of bases not matched to a gene: 9. The CDR3 sequence is CASSTPGLAGWEQYF. The CDR3 nucleotides read TGTGCCAGCAGCACTCCGGGACTAGCGGGTTGGGAGCAGTACTTC.

This clone appeared a single time. The chain combines TRBV11-2 with TRBJ1-2, with no clear D. This CDR3 has 13 amino acids. The germline gives CDR1 SGHAT, CDR2 FQNNGV. V was cut by 5 bases and J by 3 bases, with 10 bases left in between. The CDR3 here is CASSLGLDYGYTF. Here the CDR3 DNA reads TGTGCCAGCAGCCTAGGGTTAGACTATGGCTACACCTTC. The full variable domain, its missing parts supplied by reference TRBV11-2 and TRBJ1-2, is EAGVAQSPRYKIIEKRQSVAFWCNPISGHATLYWYQQILGQGPKLLIQFQNNGVVDDSQLPKDRFSAERLKGVDSTLKIQPAKLEDSAVYLCASSLGLDYGYTFGSGTRLTVV.

The rearrangement joins TRBV5-6 to TRBJ2-1, with D unresolved. CDR1 SGHDT and CDR2 YYEEEE come from the germline V gene. V was pared by 4 bases and J by 7 bases, with 9 bases between. The CDR3 is 12 amino acids. The CDR3 is CASSLSRNEQFF. For the CDR3, the DNA is TGTGCCAGCAGCCTTAGCCGGAATGAGCAGTTCTTC.

This clone was counted a few times. The rearrangement links TRBV6-5 to TRBJ1-6, with D tentatively TRBD1 (6 bases). Germline-derived CDR1 and CDR2 are MNHEY and SVGAGI. The CDR3 covers 16 residues. Trimming removed 0 bases at V and 6 bases at J, with 12 bases between. The CDR3 loop is CASSYSGGAGNSPLHF. CDR3 coding DNA: TGTGCCAGCAGTTACTCTGGGGGCGCCGGTAATTCACCCCTCCACTTT.

The chain employs TRBV15 and TRBJ2-5; D gene uncertain. The CDR3 is 14 amino acids. CDR1 and CDR2 from the germline V gene are LNHNV and YYDKDF (reference sequence). V shed 2 bases and J shed 2 bases, with 9 bases lying between them. CDR3 bases: TGTGCCACCAGCAGATTCGGTCTGCAAGAGACCCAGTACTTC. This translates into CATSRFGLQETQYF.

J is TRBJ2-7 and V is TRBV30, with TRBD2 matching over 9 bases. J gave up 3 bases and V 0 bases, and 6 bases lay outside the gene matches. The length of the CDR3 is 15 residues. CDR1 GTSNPN and CDR2 SVGIG come from the germline V gene (reference sequence). CDR3 bases: TGTGCCTGGAGTGTTAGGCGGGAGGGTTTCTACGAGCAGTACTTC. It translates to CAWSVRREGFYEQYF.

This clone was counted between two and nine times. J is TRBJ2-7 and V is TRBV7-8, with 8 bases lining up with TRBD2. Trimming took 3 bases from V and 6 from J; bases not matched to a gene: 10. The CDR3 consists of 15 residues. Germline CDR1 SGHVS, CDR2 FQNEAQ. DNA of the CDR3: TGTGCCAGCAGCTTCGTTGGTCGGGAGGGCTTCGAGCAGTACTTC. It is translated as CASSFVGREGFEQYF.

This clone is medium-sized by share. Additional DNA sequences in this sample encode the identical CDR3. The chain carries TRBV7-9 and TRBJ2-5; weak D call: TRBD1 (6 bases). V was pared by 1 base and J by 5 bases, with 11 bases between. Germline V CDR1 and CDR2: SEHNR, FQNEAQ (reference sequence). The CDR3 runs to 14 residues. Here the CDR3 DNA reads TGTGCCAGCAGCTTAGTGGGGGCAGGGGAGACCCAGTACTTC. Amino acids: CASSLVGAGETQYF.

The rearrangement links TRBV12-3 or TRBV12-4 to TRBJ1-1; 7 nucleotides match TRBD1. The CDR3 consists of 13 residues. V lost 10 bases and J lost 13; bases outside the gene matches: 18. The CDR3 DNA is TGTGCCACCCACTGGACAGGAGGAGGCCCCCATTTCTTT. This gives the protein CATHWTGGGPHFF.

This sequence joins TRBV12-5 and TRBJ1-2; D is perhaps TRBD1 (5 bases). There are 14 residues in the CDR3. Per the germline V gene, CDR1 is LGHNT and CDR2 is FRNRAP. Deletions cut 6 bases from V and 4 bases from J, with 15 bases between. For the CDR3, the DNA is TGTGCTAGTGGCCTCGGGGGTACGTTCTATGGCTACACCTTC. Protein product: CASGLGGTFYGYTF.

V gene TRBV11-2 combines with J gene TRBJ2-1; 8 nucleotides agree with TRBD2. Trimming took 5 bases from V and 7 from J; bases not matched to a gene: 7. Germline-derived CDR1 and CDR2 are SGHAT and FQNNGV. The CDR3 spans 14 residues. The CDR3, as DNA: TGTGCCAGCAGCCCGGCGGGGACTAGTAATGAGCAGTTCTTC. Its translation: CASSPAGTSNEQFF.

The V gene is TRBV23-1, the J gene TRBJ2-2, with 7 nucleotides matching TRBD1. TRBV23-1 is reported as an ORF; its role is uncertain. Unmatched junction bases numbered 6, after V lost 3 bases and J lost 5 bases. CDR3 size: 15 residues. DNA of the CDR3: TGCGCCAGCAGTCAGTGGGACAGAGAGACCGGGGAGCTGTTTTTT. Translation gives CASSQWDRETGELFF.

This clone was observed once. The CDR3 DNA is TGTGCCAGCAGCCCTGACCCCAGGGGATGGACTGAAGCTTTCTTT. The encoded protein is CASSPDPRGWTEAFF. The V gene is TRBV7-3, the J gene TRBJ1-1; D is possibly TRBD1 (6 bases). In germline, CDR1 is SGHTA, CDR2 FQGTGA. This CDR3 spans 15 amino acids. V was clipped by 5 bases and J by 5 bases, with 18 bases between them.

This clone was found many times. The chain recombines TRBV29-1 with TRBJ1-4; 7 bases are shared with TRBD1. Germline values: CDR1 SQVTM, CDR2 ANQGSEA. The V gene end was trimmed by 7 bases and the J gene end by 5 bases; junction bases not matched to a gene: 10. This CDR3 has 14 amino acids. CDR3 sequence: CSALPGQPNEKLFF. The CDR3 DNA reads TGCAGCGCCCTACCGGGACAGCCGAATGAAAAACTGTTTTTT.

The chain links TRBV7-6 to TRBJ1-6, with a tentative D call TRBD1 (5 bases). Trimming stripped 3 bases from V and 8 bases from J, with 17 bases between. Germline V lookup: CDR1 SGHVS, CDR2 FNYEAQ. The CDR3 contains 16 residues. CDR3 DNA sequence: TGTGCCAGCAGCTTGGGGGTACTGGGAGGATATTCACCCCTCCACTTT. It yields the protein CASSLGVLGGYSPLHF.

The V and J genes are TRBV27 and TRBJ2-7; 10 bases are a match to TRBD2. Trimming removed 4 bases from V and 3 bases from J; junction bases left unmatched: 6. Per the germline V gene, CDR1 is MNHEY and CDR2 is SMNVEV (reference sequence). The CDR3 runs to 15 residues. CDR3 residues: CASSSRVAGGYEQYF. CDR3 in DNA: TGTGCCAGCAGTTCCCGAGTAGCGGGAGGCTACGAGCAGTACTTC.

This chain joins TRBV7-9 and TRBJ2-3; 11 bases agree with TRBD2. Germline V gene data show CDR1 as SEHNR and CDR2 as FQNEAQ (reference sequence). The V segment lost 11 bases and the J segment 5 bases; nucleotides outside the gene matches: 3. There are 12 residues in the CDR3. This CDR3 reads CASTSGRDTQYF. The CDR3 region has the DNA TGTGCCTCCACTAGCGGGAGAGATACGCAGTATTTT.

The V call is TRBV2, the J call TRBJ2-7; 9 nucleotides align to TRBD1. Germline loops: CDR1 SNHLY, CDR2 FYNNEI. The ends lost 6 bases at V and 3 bases at J; junction bases unmatched: 9. The CDR3 totals 15 residues. DNA of the CDR3: TGTGCCAGCAGCCGGGACAGGGAAGTGGGCTACGAGCAGTACTTC. This translates into CASSRDREVGYEQYF.

The rearrangement links TRBV14 to TRBJ2-2; possible D gene TRBD2, 5 bases. V lost 0 bases and J 9 bases, leaving 20 bases between the germline ends. This CDR3 region has 17 residues. Germline loops: CDR1 SGHDN, CDR2 FVKESK. The CDR3, as DNA: TGTGCCAGCAGCCAAGAAGGGAGTACCGGGTTCGGACGGGAGCTGTTTTTT. It translates to CASSQEGSTGFGRELFF.

This clone has just a few counts. The V call is TRBV11-2, the J call TRBJ1-6; 7 nucleotides match TRBD1. The CDR3 extends over 15 amino acids. The ends lost 5 bases at V and 7 bases at J; junction bases unmatched: 8. In germline, CDR1 is SGHAT, CDR2 FQNNGV. The CDR3 protein is CASSPRTGVNSPLHF. The CDR3 DNA is TGTGCCAGCAGCCCTCGTACAGGGGTGAATTCACCCCTCCACTTT.

This clone was observed a handful of times. The chain joins TRBV7-9 to TRBJ2-1, with a weak D call TRBD2 (5 bases). V lost 0 bases, J lost 7 bases, and 13 bases lay in between. Germline V gives CDR1 SEHNR, CDR2 FQNEAQ (reference sequence). There are 15 residues in the CDR3. The CDR3 DNA follows: TGTGCCAGCAGCTTAGCGTTGGGAGTGGTAAATGAGCAGTTCTTC. Its translation: CASSLALGVVNEQFF.

The chain combines TRBV28 with TRBJ1-1; 8 bases agree with TRBD1. With 7 bases clipped from V and 1 base from J, the junction kept 5 bases outside the gene matches. Germline V CDR1 and CDR2: MDHEN, SYDVKM. The CDR3 is 14 residues long. The CDR3 loop is CASTSGTGNTEAFF. DNA of the CDR3: TGTGCCAGCACCTCAGGGACAGGGAACACTGAAGCTTTCTTT.

The chain carries TRBV6-4 and TRBJ2-1; D not certain. CDR3 size: 14 residues. The V gene's germline CDR1 is MRHNA and CDR2 SNTAGT. V lost 5 bases and J 6 bases, leaving 14 bases between the germline ends. The CDR3 region is CASSPSFIVNEQFF. CDR3 sequence (DNA): TGTGCCAGCAGTCCCTCTTTTATAGTCAATGAGCAGTTCTTC.

This clone was observed a handful of times. This chain joins TRBV13 and TRBJ1-5; 11 bases fit TRBD1. The CDR3 spans 15 residues. J was trimmed by 4 bases and V by 3 bases; bases with no gene match: 2. Germline CDR1 is PRHDT and CDR2 is FYEKMQ (reference sequence). For the CDR3, the DNA is TGTGCCAGCAGCTTCGGGACAGGGGGAAATCAGCCCCAGCATTTT. Translation gives CASSFGTGGNQPQHF.

In its sample, this clone was seen a few times. The chain couples TRBV19 to TRBJ2-1, with D tentatively TRBD2 (6 bases). V was pared by 3 bases and J by 5 bases, with 8 bases between. Germline CDR1 is LNHDA and CDR2 is SQIVND (reference sequence). The CDR3 runs to 13 residues. This CDR3 reads CASSIGTDNEQFF. The CDR3 region has the DNA TGTGCCAGTAGTATTGGGACTGACAATGAGCAGTTCTTC.

Points on this clone: This sample also contains other DNA sequences that code for the same CDR3. The chain is built from TRBV7-2 and TRBJ1-1; D may be TRBD1 (6 bases). The length of the CDR3 is 14 residues. The V end was cut by 4 bases, the J end by 5 bases, with 14 bases between. Germline CDR1 reads SGHTA; CDR2 reads FQGNSA. The DNA for the CDR3 is TGTGCCAGCAGCTCCCAGGGGCCGGGGACTGAAGCTTTCTTT. Amino acids: CASSSQGPGTEAFF.

This clone was counted only a few times. The rearrangement uses TRBV19 and TRBJ2-3; TRBD2 agrees at 7 bases. This CDR3 spans 16 amino acids. J lost 1 base, V lost 6 bases, and 10 bases had no gene match. The V gene's germline CDR1 is LNHDA and CDR2 SQIVND (reference sequence). CDR3 protein: CASRIGEGKGTDTQYF. The CDR3 DNA reads as TGTGCCAGTAGGATCGGGGAGGGGAAGGGCACAGATACGCAGTATTTT.

The rearrangement joins TRBV6-5 to TRBJ1-5; 7 nucleotides align to TRBD1. Germline loops: CDR1 MNHEY, CDR2 SVGAGI. V lost 5 bases, J lost 9 bases, and 10 bases stayed unmatched. The CDR3 is 14 residues long. The CDR3 DNA reads as TGTGCCAGCAGTCAAAGAACAGGGGTGGGGCCCCAGCATTTT. Protein: CASSQRTGVGPQHF.

The chain couples TRBV19 to TRBJ2-2; weak D call: TRBD1 (5 bases). The V end was cut by 2 bases, the J end by 4 bases, with 8 bases between. This CDR3 has 14 amino acids. CDR1 and CDR2 (germline): LNHDA, SQIVND (reference sequence). CDR3 bases: TGTGCCAGTAGTATATCAGGGTTCACCGGGGAGCTGTTTTTT. Its translation is CASSISGFTGELFF.